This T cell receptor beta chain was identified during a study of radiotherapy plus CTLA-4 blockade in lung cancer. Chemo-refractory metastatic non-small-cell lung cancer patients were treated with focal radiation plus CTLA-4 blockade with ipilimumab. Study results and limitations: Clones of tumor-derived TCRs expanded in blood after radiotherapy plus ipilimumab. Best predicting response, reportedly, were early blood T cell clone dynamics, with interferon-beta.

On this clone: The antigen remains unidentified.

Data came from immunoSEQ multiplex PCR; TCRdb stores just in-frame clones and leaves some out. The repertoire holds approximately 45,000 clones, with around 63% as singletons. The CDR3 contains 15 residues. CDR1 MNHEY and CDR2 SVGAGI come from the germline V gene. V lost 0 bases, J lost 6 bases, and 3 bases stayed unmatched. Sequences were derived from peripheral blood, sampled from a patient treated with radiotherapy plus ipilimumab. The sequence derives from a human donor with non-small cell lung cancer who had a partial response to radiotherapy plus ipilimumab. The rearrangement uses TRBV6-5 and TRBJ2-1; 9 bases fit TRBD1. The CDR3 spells CASSYSGTGINEQFF. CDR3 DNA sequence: TGTGCCAGCAGTTACTCGGGGACAGGGATCAATGAGCAGTTCTTC.